These T cell receptor beta chains were read from a single sample in a study of long-term antiretroviral therapy in people with HIV. Libraries were prepared by immunoSEQ multiplex PCR; TCRdb keeps only in-frame clonotypes and omits some of them. The sample yields about 40,000 clones, 83% seen once. The material was unsorted PBMCs, obtained 1 year after starting antiretroviral therapy. Receptors were obtained from a man aged 18 to 30 with HIV. Each CDR3 is given with its conserved first and last residue. D genes are given only for firm matches. Clone sizes are given selectively: once, few, many, or a class where the clone is expanded.

v_call	j_call	cdr3_length	d_call	clone_size	cdr3_aa	cdr3_nt
TRBV6-6	TRBJ1-1	14	TRBD1	-	CASSYDRGGTEAFF	TGTGCCAGCAGTTACGACAGGGGCGGCACTGAAGCTTTCTTT
TRBV19	TRBJ2-1	14	TRBD1	-	CASTLGTGAHEQFF	TGTGCCAGTACCCTAGGTACAGGGGCCCATGAGCAGTTCTTC
TRBV7-2	TRBJ1-4	14	-	few	CASSLRKGDEKLFF	TGTGCCAGCAGCTTAAGGAAAGGGGATGAAAAACTGTTTTTT
TRBV27	TRBJ2-5	16	TRBD1	-	CASSSVSARGRQTQYF	TGTGCCAGCAGTTCCGTTTCCGCCAGGGGGCGACAGACCCAGTACTTC
TRBV9	TRBJ2-1	15	-	-	CASSVDSEAYNEQFF	TGTGCCAGCAGCGTAGATAGCGAGGCCTACAATGAGCAGTTCTTC
TRBV19	TRBJ1-6	13	-	few	CASKLGGNSPLHF	TGTGCCAGTAAGTTGGGTGGTAATTCACCCCTCCACTTT
TRBV19	TRBJ1-5	19	-	-	CASTSIRALSRGSNQPQHF	TGTGCCAGTACCTCTATCCGGGCCCTCTCGAGGGGAAGCAATCAGCCCCAGCATTTT
TRBV7-6	TRBJ2-3	14	-	-	CASSLPRGTDTQYF	TGTGCCAGCAGCTTACCGCGGGGCACAGATACGCAGTATTTT
TRBV7-9	TRBJ2-5	17	TRBD2	-	CASSSSPGLAGAETQYF	TGTGCCAGCAGCTCGTCCCCGGGACTAGCGGGAGCGGAGACCCAGTACTTC
TRBV19	TRBJ2-7	13	-	once	CASNFRGLGEQYF	TGTGCCAGTAATTTCAGGGGCCTCGGCGAGCAGTACTTC
TRBV9	TRBJ1-6	15	-	-	CASSAPGQMDSPLHF	TGTGCCAGCAGCGCCCCCGGGCAGATGGATTCACCCCTCCACTTT
TRBV10-3	TRBJ2-7	13	TRBD1	-	CAITGTDSYEQYF	TGTGCCATCACTGGGACAGACTCCTACGAGCAGTACTTC
TRBV19	TRBJ2-2	14	-	-	CASSMGRATGELFF	TGTGCCAGTAGTATGGGCAGGGCGACCGGGGAGCTGTTTTTT
TRBV18	TRBJ2-3	13	-	-	CASSPPNPDTQYF	TGTGCCAGCTCACCACCGAACCCAGATACGCAGTATTTT